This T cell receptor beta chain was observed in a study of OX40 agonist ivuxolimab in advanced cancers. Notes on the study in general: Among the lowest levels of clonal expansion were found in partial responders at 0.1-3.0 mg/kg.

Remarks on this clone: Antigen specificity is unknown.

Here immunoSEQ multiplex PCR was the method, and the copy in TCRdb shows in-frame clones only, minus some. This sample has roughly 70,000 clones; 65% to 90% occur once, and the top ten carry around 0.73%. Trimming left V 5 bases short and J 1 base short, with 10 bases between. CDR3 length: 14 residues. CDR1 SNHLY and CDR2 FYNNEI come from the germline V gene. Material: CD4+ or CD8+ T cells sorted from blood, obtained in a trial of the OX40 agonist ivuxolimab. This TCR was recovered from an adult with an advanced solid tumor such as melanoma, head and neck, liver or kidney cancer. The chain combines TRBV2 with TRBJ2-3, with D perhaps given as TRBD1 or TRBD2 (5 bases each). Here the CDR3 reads CASSQGTGTDTQYF. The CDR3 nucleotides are TGTGCCAGCAGTCAAGGGACGGGCACAGATACGCAGTATTTT.